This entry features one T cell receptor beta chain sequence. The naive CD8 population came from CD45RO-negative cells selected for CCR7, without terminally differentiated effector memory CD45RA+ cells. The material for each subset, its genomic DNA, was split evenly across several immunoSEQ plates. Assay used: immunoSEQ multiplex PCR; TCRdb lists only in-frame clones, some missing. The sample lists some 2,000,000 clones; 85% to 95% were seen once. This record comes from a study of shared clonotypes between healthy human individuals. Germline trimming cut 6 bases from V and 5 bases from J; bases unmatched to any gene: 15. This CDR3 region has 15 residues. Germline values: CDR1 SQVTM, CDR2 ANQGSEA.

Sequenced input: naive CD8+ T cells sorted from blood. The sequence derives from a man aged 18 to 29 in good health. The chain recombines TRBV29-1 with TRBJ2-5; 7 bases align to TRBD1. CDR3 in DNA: TGCAGCGTCCCAAACCGACAGGGTTGGGAGGAGACCCAGTACTTC. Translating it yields CSVPNRQGWEETQYF.